This T cell receptor (beta chain) was profiled in a study of blood T cells in healthy people across ages. In the study overall: The template switching approach captured approximately one barcoded beta molecule for every two T cells.

CDR3 size: 15 residues. Germline lookup yields CDR1 SNHLY and CDR2 FYNNEI. The V and J ends lost 7 bases and 9 bases, in that order; junction bases with no gene match: 16. Findings of the study overall: Age showed a roughly linear inverse relationship with TCR beta diversity per million T cells. The unknown donor CMV status may have confounded expanded clonotype changes.

As regards this clonotype: The antigen is undetermined.

With a J-beta primer mix and a sample-barcoded 5' primer, a second PCR ran 7 to 11 cycles. Each cDNA molecule received a tag from a template-switch adaptor that had 12 random nucleotides. TCRdb reprocessed the 5' RACE reads with MiXCR, giving one entry per CDR3 protein. Of hundreds of thousands of distinct CDR3 sequences listed, 45% to 60% are singletons. V gene TRBV2 combines with J gene TRBJ2-7; 9 nucleotides line up with TRBD1. The sample consisted of blood. The TCR sequence derives from a woman older than 75 in good health. CDR3 bases: TGTGCCAGCAACCCACCGGGACAGGGTACCCCCTGGCAGTACTTC. Residues: CASNPPGQGTPWQYF.